This passage covers 32 T cell receptor beta chains from one sample sequenced in a study of T cell repertoires in cytomegalovirus infection. Their antigens remain unidentified. TCRdb reprocessed the reads with MiXCR, giving one entry per CDR3 protein. Of around 81,000 distinct CDR3 sequences listed, approximately 39% were seen once; the top ten hold approximately 95%. The sequenced sample was CD8+ T cells from cultured PBMCs, obtained from culture after CMV antigen stimulation. These receptors were taken from a human donor in good health (CMV status not recorded). Some clones in this sample may be carry-over from other donors' samples.

This clonotype was seen a handful of times. The gene calls are TRBV7-9 and TRBJ1-2, with D perhaps TRBD1 (5 bases). The ends were cut back, 5 bases at V and 8 bases at J, with 15 bases in the middle. This CDR3 spans 13 amino acids. Germline lookup yields CDR1 SEHNR and CDR2 FQNEAQ (reference sequence). CDR3 bases: TGTGCCAGCAGCGACAGTGTACGGCAAGGCTACACCTTC. This gives the protein CASSDSVRQGYTF.

This rearrangement joins TRBV2 to TRBJ2-7; D is unclear. Germline values: CDR1 SNHLY, CDR2 FYNNEI. The CDR3 spans 15 residues. Deletions cut 3 bases from V and 1 base from J, with 13 bases between. Here the CDR3 reads CASSDRSTTSYEQYF. The CDR3 DNA reads as TGTGCCAGCAGTGATCGGTCCACCACGTCCTACGAGCAGTACTTC. The whole variable domain, remainder taken from reference TRBV2 and TRBJ2-7, is EPEVTQTPSHQVTQMGQEVILRCVPISNHLYFYWYRQILGQKVEFLVSFYNNEISEKSEIFDDQFSVERPDGSNFTLKIRSTKLEDSAMYFCASSDRSTTSYEQYFGPGTRLTVT.

The chain joins TRBV5-6 to TRBJ2-5; no firm D call. The CDR3 loop spans 15 amino acids. V dropped 0 bases and J dropped 1 base, with 10 bases sitting between them. Germline lookup yields CDR1 SGHDT and CDR2 YYEEEE. The CDR3 DNA sequence: TGTGCCAGCAGCTTGGCGCCAGGTCGCCAAGAGACCCAGTACTTC. The encoded protein is CASSLAPGRQETQYF.

CDR3 region: CASSSLAGIHGELFF. The CDR3 bases are TGTGCCAGCAGCTCACTAGCGGGGATTCACGGGGAGCTGTTTTTT. The chain employs TRBV7-8 and TRBJ2-2; TRBD2 agrees at 10 bases. The ends lost 4 bases at V and 7 bases at J; junction bases unmatched: 6. The CDR3 has 15 amino acids. Looked up from germline, CDR1 is SGHVS and CDR2 is FQNEAQ.

The genes are TRBV4-1 and TRBJ2-1; D perhaps matches TRBD2 (5 bases). The ends were cut back, 3 bases at V and 8 bases at J, with 29 bases in the middle. CDR1 is MGHRA and CDR2 is YSYEKL in the germline V gene. This CDR3 is 19 amino acids long. The CDR3 nucleotides are TGCGCCAGCAGCCATTACCCGGAGGCCTCGGAGACGAGATCCCATGAGCAGTTCTTC. Protein sequence: CASSHYPEASETRSHEQFF.

The chain is built from TRBV3-1 and TRBJ2-7, with 7 bases matching TRBD1. Germline trimming cut 2 bases from V and 2 bases from J; bases unmatched to any gene: 3. The CDR3 runs 14 residues. The germline V gene encodes CDR1 LGHDT and CDR2 YNNKEL (reference sequence). This CDR3 is CASSQPGTAYEQYF. The CDR3 DNA follows: TGTGCCAGCAGCCAACCCGGGACAGCCTACGAGCAGTACTTC.

CDR3 DNA sequence: TGTGCCAGCAGCCTACTACTAGGGACACGTTACAATGAGCAGTTCTTC. Translated: CASSLLLGTRYNEQFF. The chain combines TRBV7-8 with TRBJ2-1, with D perhaps TRBD1 (6 bases). The CDR3 contains 16 residues. The V and J ends lost 5 bases and 4 bases respectively, with 18 bases between them. Germline V gene data show CDR1 as SGHVS and CDR2 as FQNEAQ.

This clonotype has a count of ten or more. This chain joins TRBV4-1 and TRBJ1-5; TRBD1 matches 7 bases. Unmatched junction bases numbered 6, after V lost 1 base and J lost 0 bases. The CDR3 sequence is 17 residues long. Germline CDR1 is MGHRA and CDR2 is YSYEKL. CDR3 sequence reads: CASSQAARTGSNQPQHF. CDR3 nucleotides: TGCGCCAGCAGCCAAGCTGCCCGGACAGGTAGCAATCAGCCCCAGCATTTT.

This chain uses TRBV27 with TRBJ1-1; D not resolved. The CDR3 is 14 residues long. Trimming pared 8 bases from V and 0 bases from J, leaving 13 bases between. Germline V gene sequence: CDR1 MNHEY, CDR2 SMNVEV (reference sequence). CDR3 sequence (DNA): TGTGCCAGCCAAAACAACAACATGAACACTGAAGCTTTCTTT. Translating gives CASQNNNMNTEAFF.

This sequence joins TRBV20-1 and TRBJ2-5, with 10 nucleotides matching TRBD2. The CDR3 is 15 residues long. V lost 5 bases to trimming and J lost 2 bases; unmatched junction nucleotides: 8. Per germline, CDR1 DFQATT and CDR2 SNEGSKA (reference sequence). CDR3 DNA: TGCAGTGCTTCCCCTAGCGGGGGATTTCAAGAGACCCAGTACTTC. The encoded protein is CSASPSGGFQETQYF.

This sequence joins TRBV27 and TRBJ1-1, with a possible D match to TRBD1 (5 bases). Germline assignment: CDR1 MNHEY and CDR2 SMNVEV (reference sequence). This CDR3 contains 13 residues. V was trimmed by 2 bases and J by 5 bases, leaving 9 bases between them. The CDR3 bases are TGTGCCAGCAGTTTAAGGGGCGCGACTGAAGCTTTCTTT. Amino acids: CASSLRGATEAFF.

This clonotype was observed a few times. V gene TRBV6-6 combines with J gene TRBJ2-3; D not certain. Germline CDR1 reads MNHNY; CDR2 reads SVGAGI (reference sequence). V lost 2 bases and J 4 bases, leaving 4 bases between the germline ends. This CDR3 is 12 amino acids long. In DNA, the CDR3 is TGTGCCAGCAGTTACAGAGCAGATACGCAGTATTTT. It codes for CASSYRADTQYF.

This chain connects TRBV7-3 to TRBJ2-1, with 9 bases fitting TRBD2. From germline, CDR1 is SGHTA and CDR2 FQGTGA. V lost 0 bases to trimming and J lost 4 bases; unmatched junction nucleotides: 4. The CDR3 is 16 residues long. CDR3 sequence reads: CASSLTGGGEYNEQFF. CDR3 in DNA: TGTGCCAGCAGCTTAACGGGCGGGGGGGAGTACAATGAGCAGTTCTTC.

The J gene is TRBJ2-7, the V gene TRBV4-1; tentatively, D is TRBD1 or TRBD2 (5 bases each). In germline, CDR1 is MGHRA, CDR2 YSYEKL. Trimming cost V 5 bases and J 4 bases, with 15 bases left between them. The CDR3 extends over 14 amino acids. The DNA for the CDR3 is TGCGCCAGCAGCTCCTTGCAGGGACCTTACGAGCAGTACTTC. Translation: CASSSLQGPYEQYF.

This chain connects TRBV6-1 to TRBJ2-1; 8 nucleotides match TRBD2. The CDR3 extends over 15 amino acids. V lost 1 base, J lost 2 bases, and 1 base stayed unmatched. The germline CDR1 and CDR2 sequences are MNHNS and SASEGT. The CDR3: CASSEVAGTYNEQFF. Here the CDR3 DNA reads TGTGCCAGCAGTGAAGTAGCGGGGACCTACAATGAGCAGTTCTTC.

The genes are TRBV7-6 and TRBJ1-1; a possible D gene is TRBD1 (5 bases). V lost 5 bases and J 6 bases, leaving 22 bases between the germline ends. The CDR3 contains 16 residues. The germline V gene has CDR1 SGHVS and CDR2 FNYEAQ. Here the CDR3 reads CASSQVARGGEAEAFF. CDR3 bases: TGTGCCAGCAGCCAGGTGGCAAGGGGTGGGGAAGCTGAAGCTTTCTTT. Full variable domain (outside the CDR3, taken from reference TRBV7-6 and TRBJ1-1): GAGVSQSPRYKVTKRGQDVALRCDPISGHVSLYWYRQALGQGPEFLTYFNYEAQQDKSGLPNDRFSAERPEGSISTLTIQRTEQRDSAMYRCASSQVARGGEAEAFFGQGTRLTVV.

The chain is built from TRBV6-5 and TRBJ2-6; TRBD1 matches 8 bases. Germline V gene sequence: CDR1 MNHEY, CDR2 SVGAGI. This CDR3 is 17 amino acids long. The junction had 7 bases not matched to a gene; V was cut back by 6 bases and J by 0 bases. The CDR3 DNA reads TGTGCCAGCAGCGACAGGGGCCCAAACTCTGGGGCCAACGTCCTGACTTTC. Translation: CASSDRGPNSGANVLTF.

As DNA, the CDR3 is TGTGCCAGCAGTGAATGGCACAGGGCGAACGGCAATCAGCCCCAGCATTTT. Translating it yields CASSEWHRANGNQPQHF. This chain connects TRBV6-1 to TRBJ1-5, with D possibly being TRBD1 (6 bases). Germline V CDR1 and CDR2: MNHNS, SASEGT. V shed 2 bases and J shed 2 bases, with 16 bases lying between them. This CDR3 comprises 17 residues.

This chain joins TRBV7-4 and TRBJ2-2, with TRBD2 identical over 13 bases. Losses at the gene ends were 10 bases for V and 4 bases for J; bases not matched to a gene: 12. Germline V gene lookup returns CDR1 SGHVT and CDR2 SQSDAQ. The CDR3 totals 17 residues. The CDR3 bases are TGTGCCATCCCCACCGGGACTAGCGGGGAGAGCACCGGGGAGCTGTTTTTT. Amino acids: CAIPTGTSGESTGELFF.

The chain has TRBV4-2 and TRBJ2-4, with 11 bases aligning to TRBD2. CDR3 size: 15 residues. With 1 base clipped from V and 8 bases from J, the junction kept 4 bases outside the gene matches. CDR1 is LGHNA, CDR2 YNFKEQ, per germline. CDR3 amino acids: CASSQVLAGAYIQYF. The CDR3, as DNA: TGTGCCAGCAGCCAAGTACTAGCGGGGGCCTACATTCAGTACTTC.

The chain recombines TRBV7-2 with TRBJ1-2, with D hard to call. V shed 5 bases and J shed 0 bases, with 19 bases lying between them. The V gene's germline CDR1 is SGHTA and CDR2 FQGNSA. The CDR3 has 17 amino acids. The CDR3 coding sequence is TGTGCCAGCAGCACCCAAGGAGGGAGCATTCCTAACTATGGCTACACCTTC. Translating it yields CASSTQGGSIPNYGYTF.

This clonotype was recorded many times. The V call is TRBV7-2, the J call TRBJ2-7; tentatively, D is TRBD1 or TRBD2 (5 bases each). The CDR3 covers 13 residues. Trimming pared 5 bases from V and 7 bases from J, leaving 15 bases between. Germline lookup yields CDR1 SGHTA and CDR2 FQGNSA. CDR3 residues: CASSPSGWGEQYF. As DNA, the CDR3 is TGTGCCAGCAGCCCAAGTGGGTGGGGGGAGCAGTACTTC.

V and J are TRBV7-2 and TRBJ2-7; D unresolved. Germline V gives CDR1 SGHTA, CDR2 FQGNSA. The CDR3 covers 11 residues. Trimming left V 5 bases short and J 2 bases short, with 4 bases between. This CDR3 reads CASSTTYEQYF. CDR3 nucleotide sequence: TGTGCCAGCAGCACCACCTACGAGCAGTACTTC.

This clonotype has a handful of counts. The chain combines TRBV11-2 with TRBJ2-1; D is uncertain. Germline CDR1 is SGHAT and CDR2 is FQNNGV. The length of the CDR3 is 14 residues. The germline V and J ends were trimmed by 7 bases and 9 bases, with 19 bases remaining between them. CDR3 bases: TGTGCCAGCACCCTAAGTGGCAGGCGTTCTGAGCAGTTCTTC. Translating gives CASTLSGRRSEQFF.

This clonotype was seen a handful of times. The V and J genes are TRBV28 and TRBJ2-3, with D perhaps matching TRBD1 (5 bases). Germline lookup yields CDR1 MDHEN and CDR2 SYDVKM. The V end lost 2 bases, the J end lost 2 bases, and 8 bases lay between the germline ends. CDR3 size: 14 residues. CDR3 amino acids: CASSLDSSTDTQYF. Written as DNA, the CDR3 is TGTGCCAGCAGTTTAGACAGTTCCACAGATACGCAGTATTTT.

V gene TRBV7-9 combines with J gene TRBJ2-1; D call uncertain. V was shortened by 1 base and J by 8 bases, with 15 bases between the two germline ends. CDR1 and CDR2 (germline): SEHNR, FQNEAQ (reference sequence). This CDR3 has 15 amino acids. The CDR3 here is CASSLVLGYSDEQFF. CDR3 DNA sequence: TGTGCCAGCAGCTTAGTTTTAGGGTATAGTGATGAGCAGTTCTTC.

The table lists this clonotype with a few counts. This chain joins TRBV7-2 and TRBJ2-2, with no clear D. The V end lost 4 bases, the J end lost 4 bases, and 7 bases lay between the germline ends. There are 13 residues in the CDR3. From germline, CDR1 is SGHTA and CDR2 FQGNSA. DNA for the CDR3: TGTGCCAGCAGCTCTATCACCACCGGGGAGCTGTTTTTT. Amino acids: CASSSITTGELFF.

The J gene is TRBJ2-7, the V gene TRBV7-3; tentatively, D is TRBD2 (5 bases). V dropped 2 bases and J dropped 2 bases, with 10 bases sitting between them. CDR3 length equals 14 residues. From germline, CDR1 is SGHTA and CDR2 FQGTGA. In DNA, the CDR3 is TGTGCCAGCAGCTTACTGGAGGCCGCCTACGAGCAGTACTTC. This gives the protein CASSLLEAAYEQYF.

The chain is built from TRBV11-2 and TRBJ2-5, with no clear D. The germline V gene encodes CDR1 SGHAT and CDR2 FQNNGV. Trimming shortened V by 5 bases and J by 0 bases, and 7 bases separated the two germline ends. This CDR3 has 13 amino acids. The CDR3 DNA reads TGTGCCAGCAGCGACACTAACCAAGAGACCCAGTACTTC. This sequence encodes CASSDTNQETQYF.

The rearrangement joins TRBV6-2 or TRBV6-3 to TRBJ2-1; the match to TRBD1 covers 7 bases. CDR3 size: 16 residues. V gave up 2 bases and J gave up 3 bases; unmatched junction bases: 7. Per the germline V gene, CDR1 is MNHEY and CDR2 is SVGEGT. Here the CDR3 reads CASSYEERTGYNEQFF. The CDR3 DNA is TGTGCCAGCAGTTACGAAGAGCGGACAGGCTACAATGAGCAGTTCTTC.

This clonotype was observed many times. J is TRBJ1-6 and V is TRBV7-2; no definite D call. This CDR3 is 16 amino acids long. Germline lookup yields CDR1 SGHTA and CDR2 FQGNSA. Trimming took 1 base from V and 0 from J, leaving 7 bases between them. In DNA, the CDR3 is TGTGCCAGCAGCTTAGACCAGAGCTCCTATAATTCACCCCTCCACTTT. It translates to CASSLDQSSYNSPLHF.

This chain uses TRBV10-3 with TRBJ2-7, with unresolved D. Germline-derived CDR1 and CDR2 are ENHRY and SYGVKD. The V and J ends lost 3 bases and 6 bases respectively, with 15 bases between them. The CDR3 spans 14 residues. The CDR3 sequence: CAISETGSNTEQYF. CDR3 sequence (DNA): TGTGCCATCAGTGAAACTGGCAGCAACACCGAGCAGTACTTC.